These 17 T cell receptor beta chains came from one sample sequenced in a study of blood T cells in healthy people across ages. Through a sample-barcoded 5' primer and a J-beta primer mix, a second PCR was run for roughly 7 to 11 cycles. Each CDR3 protein is one row after TCRdb ran MiXCR on the 5' RACE reads. The table has approximately 1.5 million distinct CDR3 sequences, approximately 42% seen once; the top ten hold about 4.1%. The sequencing sample was made of blood. Receptors originate from a woman between 18 and 29 years old in good health.

The V and J genes are TRBV20-1 and TRBJ2-1; D gene ambiguous. Looked up from germline, CDR1 is DFQATT and CDR2 is SNEGSKA (reference sequence). CDR3 size: 11 residues. The V and J ends lost 3 bases and 6 bases respectively, with 6 bases between them. CDR3 in amino acids: CSASTANEQFF. CDR3 nucleotides: TGCAGTGCTAGTACAGCCAATGAGCAGTTCTTC.

There are many counts of this clonotype. V gene TRBV3-1 combines with J gene TRBJ2-7; D remains unclear. V dropped 1 base and J dropped 0 bases, with 10 bases sitting between them. Per the germline V gene, CDR1 is LGHDT and CDR2 is YNNKEL (reference sequence). The CDR3 is 15 amino acids. DNA for the CDR3: TGTGCCAGCAGCCAAGCTTCGACACACTCCTACGAGCAGTACTTC. It translates to CASSQASTHSYEQYF.

The J gene is TRBJ1-1, the V gene TRBV7-9; D is uncertain. CDR3 length: 12 amino acids. Looked up from germline, CDR1 is SEHNR and CDR2 is FQNEAQ (reference sequence). V was clipped by 2 bases and J by 5 bases, with 6 bases between them. The CDR3 DNA reads TGTGCCAGCAGCTTACAGAGGACTGAAGCTTTCTTT. Its translation: CASSLQRTEAFF. Variable domain in full (rest from reference TRBV7-9 and TRBJ1-1): DTGVSQNPRHKITKRGQNVTFRCDPISEHNRLYWYRQTLGQGPEFLTYFQNEAQLEKSRLLSDRFSAERPKGSFSTLEIQRTEQGDSAMYLCASSLQRTEAFFGQGTRLTVV.

The genes are TRBV6-2 or TRBV6-3 and TRBJ2-3, with 8 positions matching TRBD2. The J segment lost 2 bases and the V segment lost 11 bases, leaving 9 bases of the junction unmatched. The CDR3 has 14 amino acids. The germline V gene encodes CDR1 MNHEY and CDR2 SVGEGT. CDR3 in DNA: TGTGCCTCCCTACGGGGGGGGCCCACAGATACGCAGTATTTT. It translates to CASLRGGPTDTQYF.

The V and J genes are TRBV12-3 or TRBV12-4 and TRBJ2-7; 8 bases fit TRBD2. CDR3 length equals 14 residues. V was clipped by 3 bases and J by 2 bases; unmatched bases: 3. The CDR3 protein is CASSFSGIAYEQYF. The CDR3 nucleotides are TGTGCCAGCAGTTTTAGCGGGATCGCCTACGAGCAGTACTTC.

The rearrangement uses TRBV6-5 and TRBJ1-5; D may be TRBD1 (6 bases). In germline, CDR1 is MNHEY, CDR2 SVGAGI. Trimming shortened V by 0 bases and J by 10 bases, and 13 bases separated the two germline ends. The CDR3 sequence is 14 residues long. Here the CDR3 DNA reads TGTGCCAGCAGTTACTCTTGGGCAGGGGCCCCCCAGCATTTT. The encoded protein is CASSYSWAGAPQHF.

This clonotype is a singleton in its sample. This chain uses TRBV4-1 with TRBJ2-5; 7 positions agree with TRBD1. The J call could be wrong; TRBJ2-7 is a better fit for the DNA end. The germline V gene encodes CDR1 MGHRA and CDR2 YSYEKL. The CDR3 consists of 16 residues. The CDR3: CASSQDRTGLTYEQYF. The CDR3 DNA sequence: TGCGCCAGCAGCCAAGATAGGACAGGTCTGACCTACGAGCAGTACTTC.

This clonotype occurred a few times. This chain links TRBV4-3 with TRBJ2-3; unclear D gene. V was pared by 3 bases and J by 6 bases, with 10 bases between. The germline CDR1 and CDR2 sequences are LGHNA and YSLEER. This CDR3 region has 13 residues. The chain's CDR3 is CASSQGQWDTQYF. CDR3 DNA: TGCGCCAGCAGCCAGGGTCAGTGGGATACGCAGTATTTT.

The rearrangement links TRBV7-2 to TRBJ1-6, with a weak D call TRBD1 (5 bases). V was shortened by 3 bases and J by 7 bases, with 16 bases between the two germline ends. The germline gives CDR1 SGHTA, CDR2 FQGNSA. The CDR3 is 16 amino acids. CDR3 bases: TGTGCCAGCAGCTTTGGGGCCCCGGCCAAGAATTCACCCCTCCACTTT. Amino acid sequence: CASSFGAPAKNSPLHF.

The genes are TRBV7-2 and TRBJ2-7, with D hard to call. This CDR3 contains 13 residues. V was pared by 0 bases and J by 10 bases, with 13 bases between. Per the germline V gene, CDR1 is SGHTA and CDR2 is FQGNSA. CDR3 sequence (DNA): TGTGCCAGCAGCTTAGCGCAGGCATCTATTCAGTACTTC. Residues: CASSLAQASIQYF.

This sequence joins TRBV4-1 and TRBJ1-5; D is uncertain. Germline loops: CDR1 MGHRA, CDR2 YSYEKL. Trimming took 8 bases from V and 6 from J, leaving 14 bases between them. The length of the CDR3 is 13 residues. The CDR3 nucleotides are TGCGCCAGCTCGGCCGATCTGGGTCAGCCCCAGCATTTT. Protein: CASSADLGQPQHF.

V is TRBV4-3 and J is TRBJ2-6, with unresolved D. This CDR3 contains 16 residues. Germline assignment: CDR1 LGHNA and CDR2 YSLEER. Trimming took off 3 bases at V and 0 bases at J, with 9 bases between the two ends. The CDR3 DNA reads TGCGCCAGCAGCCAGGAGCTAAGCTCTGGGGCCAACGTCCTGACTTTC. Translation: CASSQELSSGANVLTF.

The CDR3 sequence: CASTQGTVNEQFF. For the CDR3, the DNA is TGTGCCAGTACCCAGGGAACTGTCAATGAGCAGTTCTTC. The J gene is TRBJ2-1, the V gene TRBV19; possibly TRBD1 for D (5 bases). From germline, CDR1 is LNHDA and CDR2 SQIVND (reference sequence). Trimming removed 7 bases at V and 6 bases at J, with 13 bases between. This CDR3 has 13 residues.

V gene TRBV6-6 combines with J gene TRBJ2-3; 9 bases line up with TRBD2. The V segment lost 11 bases and the J segment 0 bases; nucleotides outside the gene matches: 3. There are 13 residues in the CDR3. Germline V gene lookup returns CDR1 MNHNY and CDR2 SVGAGI (reference sequence). CDR3: CAGRGGSTDTQYF. DNA for the CDR3: TGTGCCGGGCGGGGGGGAAGCACAGATACGCAGTATTTT.

This clonotype was counted only a few times. The J gene is TRBJ2-3, the V gene TRBV4-2; a weak D match, TRBD2 (7 bases). In germline, CDR1 is LGHNA, CDR2 YNFKEQ. The germline V and J ends were trimmed by 1 base and 3 bases, with 14 bases remaining between them. This CDR3 is 16 amino acids long. Written as DNA, the CDR3 is TGTGCCAGCAGCCAAGGGGAGGGGGGGAGAACAGATACGCAGTATTTT. It specifies CASSQGEGGRTDTQYF.

The genes are TRBV13 and TRBJ1-1, with 7 nucleotides matching TRBD1. CDR1 is PRHDT and CDR2 is FYEKMQ in the germline V gene (reference sequence). This CDR3 has 17 residues. With 1 base clipped from V and 7 bases from J, the junction kept 15 bases outside the gene matches. CDR3 sequence: CASSLEWGGWTGHEAFF. CDR3 in DNA: TGTGCCAGCAGCTTAGAGTGGGGTGGGTGGACAGGACATGAAGCTTTCTTT.

This clonotype was counted between two and nine times. The V gene is TRBV7-2, the J gene TRBJ2-3, with TRBD2 matching over 9 bases. V dropped 1 base and J dropped 4; count of bases not matched to a gene: 6. The CDR3 spans 16 residues. Germline assignment: CDR1 SGHTA and CDR2 FQGNSA. The CDR3 reads CASSLDGTSKADTQYF. DNA for the CDR3: TGTGCCAGCAGCTTAGACGGGACTAGCAAGGCAGATACGCAGTATTTT.